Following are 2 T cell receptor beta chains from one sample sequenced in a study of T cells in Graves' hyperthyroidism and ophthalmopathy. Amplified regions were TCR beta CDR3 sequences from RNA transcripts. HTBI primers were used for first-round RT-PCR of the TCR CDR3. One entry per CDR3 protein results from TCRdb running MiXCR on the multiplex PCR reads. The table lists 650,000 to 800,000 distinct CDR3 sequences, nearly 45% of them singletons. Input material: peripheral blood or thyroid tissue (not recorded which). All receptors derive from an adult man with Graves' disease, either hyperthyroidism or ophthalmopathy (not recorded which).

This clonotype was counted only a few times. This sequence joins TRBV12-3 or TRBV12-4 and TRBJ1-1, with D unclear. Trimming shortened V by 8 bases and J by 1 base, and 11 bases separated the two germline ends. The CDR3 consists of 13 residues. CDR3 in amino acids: CASHLHQNTEAFF. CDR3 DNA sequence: TGTGCCAGCCATTTACACCAGAACACTGAAGCTTTCTTT.

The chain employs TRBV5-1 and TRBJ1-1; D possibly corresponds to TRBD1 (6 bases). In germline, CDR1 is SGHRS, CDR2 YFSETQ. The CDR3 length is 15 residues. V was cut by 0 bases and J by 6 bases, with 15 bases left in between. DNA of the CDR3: TGCGCCAGCAGCTTGGTAAACAGGGAGATGTCTGAAGCTTTCTTT. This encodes CASSLVNREMSEAFF.